The 8 T cell receptor beta chains given below trace back to one sample, sequenced in a study of Ad26.COV2.S vaccination and SARS-CoV-2 variants (dated by TCRdb to 2020 to 2022). In the paper's terms, the treatment or condition label means: roughly 18 received Ad26.COV2.S at low or high dose, single or two shots; 5 received placebo; per-sample allocation not given. For vaccine and placebo recipients, repertoires were sequenced using samples collected on day 63 after the first injection. To prepare the library, the immunoSEQ multiplex PCR assay was applied. In TCRdb, the immuneACCESS table is reduced to in-frame sequences with V and J assigned. These tables do not hold every clone; where another copy was compared, an unresolved V gene accounts for under half, and the others remain unexplained. This sample lists fewer than 400,000 clones; approximately 86% were detected once. Around 2.2% of the sample goes to the ten largest clones.

The sequencing used peripheral blood, collected in a trial of Ad26.COV2.S vaccine versus placebo. The receptors here all came from a person aged 18-65 years who received the Ad26.COV2.S COVID-19 vaccine or a placebo.

This rearrangement joins TRBV7-9 to TRBJ2-3; 14 bases line up with TRBD2. The CDR3 has 18 residues. CDR1 is SEHNR, CDR2 FQNEAQ, per germline (reference sequence). V trimming: 0 bases; J trimming: 3 bases; junction bases outside the gene matches: 5. This CDR3 reads CASSLATTSGGVTDTQYF. The CDR3 DNA reads TGTGCCAGCAGCTTAGCGACGACTAGCGGGGGGGTTACAGATACGCAGTATTTT.

The chain uses TRBV15 and TRBJ2-7; a possible D gene is TRBD2 (6 bases). The germline V and J ends were trimmed by 1 base and 4 bases, with 14 bases remaining between them. CDR1 is LNHNV, CDR2 YYDKDF, per germline (reference sequence). The CDR3 loop spans 15 amino acids. For the CDR3, the DNA is TGTGCCACCAGCAGAGGGGGGGAGAGTAGTTACGAGCAGTACTTC. Translated, it gives CATSRGGESSYEQYF. Full variable domain (remainder filled in from reference TRBV15 and TRBJ2-7): DAMVIQNPRYQVTQFGKPVTLSCSQTLNHNVMYWYQQKSSQAPKLLFHYYDKDFNNEADTPDNFQSRRPNTSFCFLDIRSPGLGDTAMYLCATSRGGESSYEQYFGPGTRLTVT.

The gene calls are TRBV12-3 or TRBV12-4 and TRBJ1-2; D unclear. The CDR3 sequence is 13 residues long. Deletions cut 6 bases from V and 7 bases from J, with 15 bases between. The CDR3 is CASRQSQKGGYTF. CDR3 coding DNA: TGTGCCAGCAGGCAATCACAAAAGGGTGGCTACACCTTC.

The chain joins TRBV5-4 to TRBJ1-2; D unresolved. Germline loops: CDR1 SGHNT, CDR2 YYREEE (reference sequence). The CDR3 totals 15 residues. The V end was cut by 3 bases, the J end by 7 bases, with 19 bases between. The CDR3 protein is CASSSRTVGWGGYTF. DNA of the CDR3: TGTGCCAGCAGCTCCAGGACGGTAGGGTGGGGTGGCTACACCTTC.

The chain is built from TRBV4-2 and TRBJ1-3; perhaps TRBD1 as D (5 bases). V lost 3 bases and J lost 0, with 9 bases in between. The CDR3 spans 15 residues. From germline, CDR1 is LGHNA and CDR2 YNFKEQ. CDR3 sequence: CASSQTARSGNTIYF. The CDR3 nucleotides are TGTGCCAGCAGCCAGACAGCTCGCTCTGGAAACACCATATATTTT.

This clone was seen a handful of times. This rearrangement joins TRBV6-6 to TRBJ1-2; tentatively, D is TRBD1 (6 bases). Trimming stripped 5 bases from V and 6 bases from J, with 28 bases between. This CDR3 contains 18 residues. The V gene's germline CDR1 is MNHNY and CDR2 SVGAGI (reference sequence). The DNA of the CDR3 is TGTGCCAGCAGTCGTCCTACCCAGACGTTACAGGGTTGGGATGGCTACACCTTC. It translates to CASSRPTQTLQGWDGYTF.

This chain connects TRBV7-3 to TRBJ2-2, with 8 bases aligning to TRBD2. The V and J ends lost 5 bases and 4 bases, in that order; junction bases with no gene match: 6. In germline, CDR1 is SGHTA, CDR2 FQGTGA. CDR3 length: 15 amino acids. CDR3 sequence: CASSPPGGSTGELFF. CDR3 nucleotides: TGTGCCAGCAGCCCCCCGGGGGGGTCCACCGGGGAGCTGTTTTTT.

This chain uses TRBV11-2 with TRBJ2-1, with D possibly being TRBD2 (5 bases). This CDR3 comprises 15 residues. The germline CDR1 and CDR2 sequences are SGHAT and FQNNGV. V shed 1 base and J shed 7 bases, with 14 bases lying between them. The CDR3 DNA is TGTGCCAGCAGCTTAGTAGGGAGTCTTTGGAATGAGCAGTTCTTC. Its protein is CASSLVGSLWNEQFF. Based on the CDR3 plus reference TRBV11-2 and TRBJ2-1, the full variable domain is EAGVAQSPRYKIIEKRQSVAFWCNPISGHATLYWYQQILGQGPKLLIQFQNNGVVDDSQLPKDRFSAERLKGVDSTLKIQPAKLEDSAVYLCASSLVGSLWNEQFFGPGTRLTVL.